This T cell receptor beta chain was profiled in a study of T-cell memory formation after mild COVID-19. Sample barcodes and UMIs were carried by the TCR alpha and TCR beta cDNA libraries that 5'RACE generated with constant-segment primers. TCRdb called the 5' RACE reads again in MiXCR, with one record for every CDR3 protein. Of 250,000 to 350,000 distinct CDR3 sequences in the sample, roughly 21% were seen once. Study-level findings and limits: Among CD4+ contracting clones, most were CM and EM, and CD8+ ones EMRA.

Germline V gene sequence: CDR1 SEHNR, CDR2 FQNEAQ (reference sequence). CDR3 length equals 15 residues. Trimming stripped 5 bases from V and 0 bases from J, with 11 bases between. Worth noting for this clonotype: The antigen is not known.

The chain combines TRBV7-9 with TRBJ1-5; D might be TRBD1 (5 bases). The sample comprised PBMCs or a T cell subset sorted from them (not recorded which). This TCR came from a man younger than 35 who had mild COVID-19 (a few samples of this study predate the infection). Cell type and time point are not known. As DNA, the CDR3 is TGTGCCAGCAGCACCGACAGTAATAGCAATCAGCCCCAGCATTTT. Translated: CASSTDSNSNQPQHF.